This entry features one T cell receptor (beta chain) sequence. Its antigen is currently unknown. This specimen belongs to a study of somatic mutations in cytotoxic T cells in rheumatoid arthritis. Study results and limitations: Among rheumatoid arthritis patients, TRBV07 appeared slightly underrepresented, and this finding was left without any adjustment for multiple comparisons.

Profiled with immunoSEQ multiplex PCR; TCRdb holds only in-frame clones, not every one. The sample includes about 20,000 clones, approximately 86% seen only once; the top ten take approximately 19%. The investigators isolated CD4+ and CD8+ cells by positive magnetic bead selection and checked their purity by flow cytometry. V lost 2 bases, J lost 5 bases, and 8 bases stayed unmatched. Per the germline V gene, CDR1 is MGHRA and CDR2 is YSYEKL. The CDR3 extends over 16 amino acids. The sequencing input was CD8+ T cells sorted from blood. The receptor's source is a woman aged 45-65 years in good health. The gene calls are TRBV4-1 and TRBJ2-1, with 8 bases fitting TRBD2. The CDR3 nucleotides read TGCGCCAGCAGCCAACTGTCCGGGGGGGCAAACAATGAGCAGTTCTTC. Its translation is CASSQLSGGANNEQFF.